The 21 T cell receptor beta chains below were found in one sample sequenced in a study of post-analysis software for immune sequencing data. Their antigens remain unidentified. Study-level results: Patients carried 5 or 6 TRBV segments more frequently than controls did, and TRBV5-6, TRBV5-1 and TRBV20-1 were among them.

cDNA libraries of TCR beta carried unique molecular identifiers. TCRdb recomputed calls from the PCR reads with MiXCR, one row per CDR3 protein. The sample carries fewer than 850,000 distinct CDR3 sequences, just over 45% recorded once. Input material: blood. The receptors were gathered from a girl between 5 and 17 years old with multiple sclerosis.

The chain couples TRBV6-6 to TRBJ2-1, with 9 positions matching TRBD2. V gave up 4 bases and J gave up 6 bases; unmatched junction bases: 10. The CDR3 is 16 amino acids. The germline CDR1 and CDR2 sequences are MNHNY and SVGAGI (reference sequence). In nucleotides, the CDR3 is TGTGCCAGCAGTTTTACCGGGACTAGCAAAGGCAATGAGCAGTTCTTC. Protein: CASSFTGTSKGNEQFF.

V and J are TRBV7-9 and TRBJ1-1, with D tentatively TRBD1 (5 bases). The germline CDR1 and CDR2 sequences are SEHNR and FQNEAQ (reference sequence). V gave up 3 bases and J gave up 0 bases, with 14 bases separating them. There are 16 residues in the CDR3. CDR3 amino acids: CASSFPTRGMNTEAFF. CDR3 coding DNA: TGTGCCAGCAGCTTCCCAACCCGGGGGATGAACACTGAAGCTTTCTTT. Together with reference TRBV7-9 and TRBJ1-1, the CDR3 gives the full variable domain: DTGVSQNPRHKITKRGQNVTFRCDPISEHNRLYWYRQTLGQGPEFLTYFQNEAQLEKSRLLSDRFSAERPKGSFSTLEIQRTEQGDSAMYLCASSFPTRGMNTEAFFGQGTRLTVV.

The V and J genes are TRBV24-1 and TRBJ2-3, with 8 nucleotides matching TRBD2. J gave up 5 bases and V 9 bases, and 12 bases lay outside the gene matches. The CDR3 contains 15 residues. Looked up from germline, CDR1 is KGHDR and CDR2 is SFDVKD. CDR3: CATSSSGRVVDTQYF. In DNA, the CDR3 is TGTGCCACCTCGTCAAGCGGGAGAGTGGTAGATACGCAGTATTTT.

The chain carries TRBV24-1 and TRBJ2-1; no reliable D call. CDR1 is KGHDR and CDR2 is SFDVKD in the germline V gene. The germline V and J ends were trimmed by 0 bases and 8 bases, with 1 base remaining between them. The CDR3 consists of 11 residues. The CDR3 coding sequence is TGTGCCACCAGTGATTTGCATGAGCAGTTCTTC. Translating gives CATSDLHEQFF.

The chain has TRBV20-1 and TRBJ2-7; D gene unclear. The germline V gene has CDR1 DFQATT and CDR2 SNEGSKA (reference sequence). The V end was cut by 0 bases, the J end by 7 bases, with 10 bases between. CDR3 length equals 12 residues. In nucleotides, the CDR3 is TGCAGTGCTAGAGAAGGCACCCTGGAGCAGTACTTC. Amino acids: CSAREGTLEQYF.

This clonotype was observed a handful of times. The CDR3 region is CSARELYEQYF. DNA for the CDR3: TGCAGTGCTAGAGAGCTCTACGAGCAGTACTTC. The chain employs TRBV20-1 and TRBJ2-7; D is undetermined. V was pared by 0 bases and J by 3 bases, with 3 bases between. Germline V lookup: CDR1 DFQATT, CDR2 SNEGSKA (reference sequence). The length of the CDR3 is 11 residues.

CDR3 loop: CSVAGVRGSDPSYEQYF. DNA of the CDR3: TGCAGCGTTGCTGGGGTTAGGGGGAGCGATCCTTCCTACGAGCAGTACTTC. This chain links TRBV29-1 with TRBJ2-7; TRBD1 is a possible D gene (6 bases). V was cut by 4 bases and J by 1 base, with 23 bases left in between. Germline lookup yields CDR1 SQVTM and CDR2 ANQGSEA. This CDR3 has 17 amino acids.

This chain links TRBV19 with TRBJ2-1; either TRBD1 or TRBD2 may fit D (6 bases each). Germline CDR1 is LNHDA and CDR2 is SQIVND (reference sequence). The CDR3 is 14 amino acids. Trimming shortened V by 4 bases and J by 3 bases, and 10 bases separated the two germline ends. The CDR3 region is CASSKGGGYNEQFF. The CDR3 DNA reads TGTGCCAGTAGTAAAGGGGGAGGCTACAATGAGCAGTTCTTC.

The rearrangement joins TRBV19 to TRBJ2-1; a possible D gene is TRBD1 (5 bases). Germline assignment: CDR1 LNHDA and CDR2 SQIVND (reference sequence). This CDR3 comprises 15 residues. The V gene lost 0 bases and the J gene lost 5 bases, with 11 bases spanning the gap. The chain's CDR3 is CASSIDGQGNNEQFF. The CDR3, as DNA: TGTGCCAGTAGTATAGATGGCCAGGGCAACAATGAGCAGTTCTTC.

There are a few counts of this clonotype. This rearrangement joins TRBV2 to TRBJ2-1; the match to TRBD2 covers 14 bases. Germline CDR1 SNHLY, CDR2 FYNNEI. The CDR3 covers 16 residues. V trimming: 6 bases; J trimming: 1 base; junction bases outside the gene matches: 2. CDR3 bases: TGTGCCAGCAGGTGGACTAGCGGGAGGTCCTACAATGAGCAGTTCTTC. Residues: CASRWTSGRSYNEQFF.

The rearrangement links TRBV4-2 to TRBJ2-6, with D unresolved. Germline-derived CDR1 and CDR2 are LGHNA and YNFKEQ. Between the trimmed V and J ends, which lost 0 bases and 1 base, there was a span of 19 bases. This CDR3 contains 20 residues. CDR3 bases: TGTGCCAGCAGCCAAGATCCTCGGTGGAGTTTGGGATCTGGGGCCAACGTCCTGACTTTC. Its translation: CASSQDPRWSLGSGANVLTF.

Only a few counts were recorded for this clonotype. The chain employs TRBV4-1 and TRBJ2-1; D possibly corresponds to TRBD1 (5 bases). The length of the CDR3 is 14 residues. Germline lookup yields CDR1 MGHRA and CDR2 YSYEKL. Trimming pared 0 bases from V and 5 bases from J, leaving 8 bases between. The CDR3 sequence: CASSQEGLHNEQFF. CDR3 nucleotide sequence: TGCGCCAGCAGCCAAGAGGGGCTCCACAATGAGCAGTTCTTC.

This clonotype was detected ten times or more. The gene calls are TRBV15 and TRBJ1-2; D unclear. The germline gives CDR1 LNHNV, CDR2 YYDKDF (reference sequence). The CDR3 runs 13 residues. V lost 4 bases and J 0 bases, leaving 6 bases between the germline ends. The CDR3 here is CATSKSANYGYTF. In nucleotides, the CDR3 is TGTGCCACCAGCAAGTCGGCTAACTATGGCTACACCTTC.

Here the CDR3 DNA reads TGTGCCAGCACCCGCACCACAGGGCATGGGCAGTATTTT. It yields the protein CASTRTTGHGQYF. The rearrangement joins TRBV7-9 to TRBJ2-3, with D maybe TRBD1 (6 bases). CDR1 and CDR2 (germline): SEHNR, FQNEAQ (reference sequence). This CDR3 contains 13 residues. The V gene lost 7 bases and the J gene lost 11 bases, with 19 bases spanning the gap.

This clonotype was observed a few times. This chain joins TRBV7-9 and TRBJ2-5; D perhaps matches TRBD1 (8 bases). The CDR3 sequence is 15 residues long. Germline V gene sequence: CDR1 SEHNR, CDR2 FQNEAQ (reference sequence). Trimming left V 5 bases short and J 5 bases short, with 18 bases between. This CDR3 is CASSATGGAAETQYF. The CDR3 nucleotides are TGTGCCAGCAGCGCAACAGGGGGGGCTGCTGAGACCCAGTACTTC.

The chain uses TRBV29-1 and TRBJ2-1; D is unclear. In germline, CDR1 is SQVTM, CDR2 ANQGSEA. This CDR3 has 15 residues. Trimming shortened V by 4 bases and J by 0 bases, and 13 bases separated the two germline ends. Here the CDR3 reads CSVVPGRRSYNEQFF. CDR3 in DNA: TGCAGCGTTGTCCCCGGACGGCGCTCCTACAATGAGCAGTTCTTC.

The chain is built from TRBV20-1 and TRBJ1-1; D uncertain. Trimming stripped 3 bases from V and 1 base from J, with 12 bases between. The CDR3 spans 14 residues. Germline CDR1 reads DFQATT; CDR2 reads SNEGSKA (reference sequence). As DNA, the CDR3 is TGCAGTGCTAGTGGAAGGGATGGGAACACTGAAGCTTTCTTT. Translation gives CSASGRDGNTEAFF.

The chain is built from TRBV6-2 or TRBV6-3 and TRBJ1-5; D uncertain. The V and J ends lost 7 bases and 3 bases respectively, with 13 bases between them. Germline CDR1 reads MNHEY; CDR2 reads SVGEGT. This CDR3 comprises 14 residues. The CDR3 region has the DNA TGTGCCAGCAACCTGGACTTCTCCAATCAGCCCCAGCATTTT. It specifies CASNLDFSNQPQHF.

V gene TRBV29-1 combines with J gene TRBJ2-3, with 7 bases fitting TRBD2. Germline loops: CDR1 SQVTM, CDR2 ANQGSEA. After removal of 1 base from V and 3 bases from J, the junction contained 1 base not matched to a gene. The CDR3 has 13 amino acids. The CDR3 nucleotides are TGCAGCGTTGAAGTTAGCGGGACAGATACGCAGTATTTT. Its translation is CSVEVSGTDTQYF.

For the CDR3, the DNA is TGTGCCAGCAGTGTCCAGGGACTCAGCACAGATACGCAGTATTTT. This encodes CASSVQGLSTDTQYF. This rearrangement joins TRBV27 to TRBJ2-3, with TRBD2 as a possible D gene (6 bases). This CDR3 region has 15 residues. Trimming took off 5 bases at V and 0 bases at J, with 12 bases between the two ends. CDR1 is MNHEY, CDR2 SMNVEV, per germline (reference sequence).

This clonotype came up a few times. This chain uses TRBV10-3 with TRBJ2-7; weak D call: TRBD1 (8 bases). The CDR3 consists of 15 residues. The germline V and J ends were trimmed by 6 bases and 6 bases, with 21 bases remaining between them. The germline V gene encodes CDR1 ENHRY and CDR2 SYGVKD. The CDR3 region is CAIRGITGGDSEQYF. In nucleotides, the CDR3 is TGTGCCATCAGGGGAATAACAGGGGGGGATTCCGAGCAGTACTTC.